These 23 T cell receptor beta chains were all obtained from the same sample, sequenced in a study of neurological immune-mediated disorders. TCRdb itself ran the 5' RACE reads through MiXCR, one entry per CDR3 protein. In the table there are tens of thousands of distinct CDR3 sequences, 17% of which are singletons. The sequenced material came from PBMCs. These receptors were obtained from a woman aged 40-49 years in good health.

This clonotype was counted many times. The V gene is TRBV14, the J gene TRBJ1-1; D gene ambiguous. Deletions cut 1 base from V and 4 bases from J, with 4 bases between. Germline V gene sequence: CDR1 SGHDN, CDR2 FVKESK. The CDR3 covers 12 residues. The CDR3 loop reads CASSQVGTEAFF. The CDR3 DNA follows: TGTGCCAGCAGCCAAGTCGGCACTGAAGCTTTCTTT.

Comments on this clonotype: It may be a read error: a sequence one base away is much more abundant. This chain connects TRBV5-1 to TRBJ1-6; D call uncertain. The germline V gene encodes CDR1 SGHRS and CDR2 YFSETQ. The CDR3 is 12 amino acids. The CDR3 loop reads CASRRVNSTLHF. The DNA of the CDR3 is TGCGCCAGCAGACGGGTGAATTCAACCCTCCACTTT.

This clonotype was seen at least ten times. V is TRBV6-2 or TRBV6-3 and J is TRBJ2-1; 11 nucleotides match TRBD2. CDR1 and CDR2 from the germline V gene are MNHEY and SVGEGT. After removal of 4 bases from V and 7 bases from J, the junction contained 9 bases not matched to a gene. This CDR3 contains 16 residues. This CDR3 is CASSFLASGGRNEQFF. The CDR3 DNA follows: TGTGCCAGCAGTTTCCTGGCTAGCGGGGGGCGGAATGAGCAGTTCTTC.

This clonotype was seen ten or more times. The V and J genes are TRBV9 and TRBJ2-1; 10 bases match TRBD2. The CDR3 has 16 amino acids. J lost 5 bases, V lost 0 bases, and 5 bases had no gene match. Germline CDR1 reads SGDLS; CDR2 reads YYNGEE. CDR3 coding DNA: TGTGCCAGCAGCGTAGCTCTAGCGGGGGAGGACAATGAGCAGTTCTTC. Translation gives CASSVALAGEDNEQFF.

There are many counts of this clonotype. This sequence joins TRBV7-2 and TRBJ2-5; D might be TRBD2 (5 bases). The CDR3 runs 14 residues. Germline CDR1 SGHTA, CDR2 FQGNSA. V was shortened by 2 bases and J by 0 bases, with 7 bases between the two germline ends. The CDR3 nucleotides read TGTGCCAGCAGCTTAAGACTAAACCAAGAGACCCAGTACTTC. This codes for CASSLRLNQETQYF.

This rearrangement joins TRBV12-3 or TRBV12-4 to TRBJ2-3; unclear D gene. V lost 3 bases and J lost 0, with 7 bases in between. The CDR3 has 14 residues. The CDR3 sequence: CASSLARSTDTQYF. CDR3 nucleotides: TGTGCCAGCAGTTTGGCGAGAAGCACAGATACGCAGTATTTT.

There are many counts of this clonotype. The rearrangement joins TRBV6-5 to TRBJ2-1; TRBD1 or TRBD2 may be the D gene (5 bases each). This CDR3 is 13 amino acids long. V was clipped by 7 bases and J by 8 bases, with 15 bases between them. Germline V lookup: CDR1 MNHEY, CDR2 SVGAGI. The CDR3 loop is CASTQGVGDEQFF. As DNA, the CDR3 is TGTGCCAGCACCCAGGGAGTTGGCGATGAGCAGTTCTTC.

V usage is TRBV20-1 and J usage is TRBJ2-7; weak D call: TRBD2 (5 bases). Germline V gives CDR1 DFQATT, CDR2 SNEGSKA (reference sequence). This CDR3 contains 11 residues. Trimming removed 4 bases at V and 5 bases at J, with 9 bases between. CDR3 amino acids: CSAIAGDEQYF. The DNA of the CDR3 is TGCAGTGCTATAGCCGGGGACGAGCAGTACTTC.

CDR3 bases: TGTACCAGCAGTTACTCCATCCCCGGGACGGGGTTTAGCTCCTACGAGCAGTACGTC. This sequence encodes CTSSYSIPGTGFSSYEQYV. The chain combines TRBV6-2 or TRBV6-3 with TRBJ2-7, with D tentatively TRBD1 or TRBD2 (5 bases each). The CDR3 has 19 residues. Germline loops: CDR1 MNHEY, CDR2 SVGEGT.

This clonotype was observed many times. V gene TRBV12-3 or TRBV12-4 combines with J gene TRBJ1-2; no clear D gene. The CDR3 has 13 amino acids. Trimming cost V 3 bases and J 1 base, with 6 bases left between them. The CDR3 DNA sequence: TGTGCCAGCAGTTTGGGTGTTAACTATGGCTACACCTTC. Encoded protein: CASSLGVNYGYTF.

This clonotype was counted many times. This chain uses TRBV4-1 with TRBJ2-2; TRBD2 agrees at 11 bases. This CDR3 is built from 19 residues. After removal of 0 bases from V and 3 bases from J, the junction contained 9 bases not matched to a gene. Germline V gene sequence: CDR1 MGHRA, CDR2 YSYEKL. The CDR3 sequence: CASSQEGLAGGHYTGELFF. The CDR3 DNA reads as TGCGCCAGCAGCCAAGAAGGCCTAGCGGGGGGCCACTACACCGGGGAGCTGTTTTTT.

The chain carries TRBV5-5 and TRBJ2-7, with 7 nucleotides matching TRBD1. Germline lookup yields CDR1 SGHKS and CDR2 YYEKEE (reference sequence). CDR3 length: 14 residues. V lost 0 bases, J lost 3 bases, and 3 bases stayed unmatched. The CDR3 sequence: CASSLEGQHYEQYF. DNA for the CDR3: TGTGCCAGCAGCTTGGAGGGACAGCACTACGAGCAGTACTTC. The whole variable domain, remainder taken from reference TRBV5-5 and TRBJ2-7, is DAGVTQSPTHLIKTRGQQVTLRCSPISGHKSVSWYQQVLGQGPQFIFQYYEKEERGRGNFPDRFSARQFPNYSSELNVNALLLGDSALYLCASSLEGQHYEQYFGPGTRLTVT.

This clonotype was recorded at least ten times. The chain employs TRBV5-1 and TRBJ2-2; D call uncertain. Germline V gene sequence: CDR1 SGHRS, CDR2 YFSETQ. Trimming took 5 bases from V and 3 from J, leaving 11 bases between them. The CDR3 is made up of 14 amino acids. As DNA, the CDR3 is TGCGCCAGCAGTCCCTCGGCCGACACCGGGGAGCTGTTTTTT. It translates to CASSPSADTGELFF.

This clonotype was counted ten times or more. J is TRBJ2-5 and V is TRBV12-3 or TRBV12-4; D is unresolved. The CDR3 loop spans 11 amino acids. V lost 6 bases, J lost 5 bases, and 7 bases lay in between. In DNA, the CDR3 is TGTGCCAGCAGCCCCAGGGAGACCCAGTACTTC. Its protein is CASSPRETQYF.

This clonotype was detected ten times or more. The rearrangement links TRBV6-5 to TRBJ1-5; 7 positions match TRBD1. Germline loops: CDR1 MNHEY, CDR2 SVGAGI. V shed 4 bases and J 4 bases; nucleotides not matched to a gene: 4. The CDR3 loop spans 14 amino acids. In DNA form, the CDR3 reads TGTGCCAGCAGTTCGGGACAGACAAATCAGCCCCAGCATTTT. It is translated as CASSSGQTNQPQHF.

This clonotype has at least ten counts. V usage is TRBV6-2 or TRBV6-3 and J usage is TRBJ1-2, with D possibly matching TRBD1 (6 bases). The V end was cut by 8 bases, the J end by 8 bases, with 24 bases between. The CDR3 is 15 amino acids. CDR1 and CDR2 (germline): MNHEY, SVGEGT. In nucleotides, the CDR3 is TGTGCCAGCGCATCGCCCAGGGGAGCTATAGCCGGCTACACCTTC. This codes for CASASPRGAIAGYTF.

This clonotype has a count of ten or more. The CDR3 region has the DNA TGTGCCAGTAGTATAGATTTGGAGGCAGGTGGGAAGCCCCAGCATTTT. Residues: CASSIDLEAGGKPQHF. This chain uses TRBV19 with TRBJ1-5; D gene unclear. The CDR3 covers 16 residues. Trimming took 0 bases from V and 8 from J, leaving 17 bases between them. Looked up from germline, CDR1 is LNHDA and CDR2 is SQIVND (reference sequence).

V and J are TRBV7-2 and TRBJ1-2; D uncertain. Germline-derived CDR1 and CDR2 are SGHTA and FQGNSA. The CDR3 is made up of 15 amino acids. V shed 5 bases and J shed 8 bases, with 21 bases lying between them. CDR3 amino acids: CASSPRWAPDGGYTF. DNA of the CDR3: TGTGCCAGCAGCCCTCGGTGGGCGCCGGACGGGGGCTACACCTTC.

This clonotype has ten or more counts. This sequence joins TRBV7-3 and TRBJ2-2; D ambiguous. The V gene's germline CDR1 is SGHTA and CDR2 FQGTGA. CDR3 length equals 11 residues. V gave up 3 bases and J gave up 8 bases, with 4 bases separating them. Here the CDR3 reads CASSLTGELFF. In DNA form, the CDR3 reads TGTGCCAGCAGCTTGACAGGGGAGCTGTTTTTT. Full variable domain (missing parts from reference TRBV7-3 and TRBJ2-2): GAGVSQTPSNKVTEKGKYVELRCDPISGHTALYWYRQSLGQGPEFLIYFQGTGAADDSGLPNDRFFAVRPEGSVSTLKIQRTERGDSAVYLCASSLTGELFFGEGSRLTVL.

This chain uses TRBV19 with TRBJ2-1; 7 nucleotides align to TRBD1. Trimming took 5 bases from V and 10 from J; bases not matched to a gene: 5. Germline V CDR1 and CDR2: LNHDA, SQIVND (reference sequence). This CDR3 is built from 12 residues. CDR3 sequence: CASSPRTGEQFF. The CDR3 DNA reads TGTGCCAGTAGTCCCCGGACAGGCGAGCAGTTCTTC.

This clonotype showed up just a few times. The chain recombines TRBV6-5 with TRBJ2-7, with a weak D call TRBD1 (5 bases). Germline loops: CDR1 MNHEY, CDR2 SVGAGI. CDR3 length equals 13 residues. V was shortened by 7 bases and J by 1 base, with 11 bases between the two germline ends. The CDR3 protein is CASTGRLSYEQYF. The DNA for the CDR3 is TGTGCCAGCACAGGGCGGTTATCCTACGAGCAGTACTTC.

This clonotype was counted at least ten times. This chain links TRBV5-1 with TRBJ1-3; 7 positions match TRBD1. Germline V CDR1 and CDR2: SGHRS, YFSETQ. The V gene end was trimmed by 4 bases and the J gene end by 1 base; junction bases not matched to a gene: 2. This CDR3 contains 14 residues. This CDR3 reads CASSQDRSGNTIYF. In DNA, the CDR3 is TGCGCCAGCAGCCAGGACAGGTCTGGAAACACCATATATTTT.

This clonotype was detected ten times or more. This chain joins TRBV5-1 and TRBJ2-2, with 7 bases fitting TRBD1. CDR1 and CDR2 from the germline V gene are SGHRS and YFSETQ. This CDR3 is 15 amino acids long. V lost 5 bases and J lost 0; bases outside the gene matches: 4. The CDR3 here is CASSWTGPNTGELFF. The CDR3 DNA sequence: TGCGCCAGCAGTTGGACAGGACCGAACACCGGGGAGCTGTTTTTT.